This TCR beta chain was identified in a study of HIV-infected children after antiretroviral therapy interruption. Across the study: Interruption-arm samples span weeks 0, 12, interruption end (24 or 48), and about 3 years post-study.

CDR1 and CDR2 (germline): MNHNY, SVGAGI (reference sequence). The CDR3 length is 15 residues. The ends lost 8 bases at V and 16 bases at J; junction bases unmatched: 23. The treatment was: PENTA 11 planned treatment interruption arm or continuous ART arm. Naive CD4+ CD45RA+ CD45RO- T cells were FACS-sorted from thawed PBMCs. The TCR library was built from RNA with a 3' RACE protocol and unique molecular identifiers. TCRdb itself ran the 3' RACE reads through MiXCR, one entry per CDR3 protein. The repertoire holds about 83,000 distinct CDR3 sequences, with about 6.9% as singletons. This clonotype was detected a few times.

The sequence was collected from a pool of human donors with HIV. The sequences come from CD45RA+ CD4+ T cells from PBMCs, pooled from several time points, collected from a donor given antiretroviral therapy, either interrupted or continuous. Subset in this sample: naive CD4+ CD45RA+ CD45RO- T cells. The chain joins TRBV6-6 to TRBJ1-3; 7 positions agree with TRBD1. The CDR3 DNA is TGTGCCAGCGGTGACGGGACAGATTCTGGAAATACGCTCTATTTT. Its protein is CASGDGTDSGNTLYF.